What follows is one T cell receptor beta chain and its context. This clone's antigen is unknown. No much larger clonotype is one base removed from it; base qualities were not supplied. Stable Graves' hyperthyroidism was defined as the absence of progression to ophthalmopathy over 18 months of follow-up. Hyperthyroidism patients were newly diagnosed, had a disease duration of under 2 months, and were aged 18 to 65 years. Patients with uncontrolled infections, other autoimmune diseases, pregnancy or lactation were excluded. Diagnoses relied on clinical symptoms, serum thyroxine and TRAb, thyroid ultrasound and orbital computed tomography. PBMCs were isolated from about 9.1 ml of fresh peripheral blood by Ficoll-Paque density gradient centrifugation. Total RNA was extracted using Trizol reagent, and RNA quality was assessed on an Agilent 2100 Bioanalyzer. The source of the sample is a study of T cells in Graves' hyperthyroidism and ophthalmopathy (dated by TCRdb to the late 2010s). At the level of the whole study: Peripheral blood was collected at initial diagnosis, before any treatment. TCR V-J signatures able to tell the groups apart were searched for in a discovery cohort of 95 or so patients, of whom roughly 42 had Graves' ophthalmopathy and roughly 58 had stable Graves' hyperthyroidism. Whether ophthalmopathy could be predicted prospectively was tested in an independent validation cohort made up of approximately 19 hyperthyroidism patients plus 17 patients who later progressed to ophthalmopathy. For training and testing, the 100 or so patients in the discovery cohort were randomly divided in a 7:3 ratio. In addition, the study compared T-cell repertoires in thyroid tissue and in blood from roughly six Graves' hyperthyroidism patients. After sampling, hyperthyroidism patients received methimazole starting at 30 mg daily, and ophthalmopathy patients received high-dose intravenous methylprednisolone. The paper reports TCR Vbeta CDR3 sequencing of some 140 peripheral blood samples: around 45 ophthalmopathy, about 75 hyperthyroidism and approximately 17 progressor patients.

Here is what the overall study found, with its caveats: During validation, the model predicted progression to ophthalmopathy a median of approximately six months ahead of onset, with approximately 71% sensitivity and 72% to 80% specificity. Sample size was not statistically predetermined, and investigators were not blinded to group allocation. In cross-validation, a model built on a 13 V-J signature told ophthalmopathy apart from stable hyperthyroidism with under 90% sensitivity and approximately 84% specificity, and in testing the same model reached 80%/75%. Most expanded thyroid clonotypes (frequency above 0.001) were also detected in blood, suggesting blood repertoires may reflect thyroid immune responses.

The TCR beta CDR3 regions were amplified from the RNA transcripts. The first round of RT-PCR for the TCR CDR3 was performed with the HTBI primer set and the Qiagen OneStep RT-PCR kit. Libraries were constructed in a second round of multiplex PCR, after which size selection and purification were performed. Paired-end sequencing of the libraries was performed with 100 bp reads on an Illumina HiSeq2000. The authors' pipeline ran thus. SOAPnuke was used to process the raw data, removing reads that contained adapters or uncalled bases, had a mean Phred below 15, or lacked an exact match to the constant primer or identifier. COPE v1.2.5 was used to merge high-quality paired reads, and clonotypes were defined as unique nucleotide sequences. MiTCR v1.1 was used to align clonotypes to the IMGT TRBV, TRBD and TRBJ reference segments. The analysis was restricted to V-J combinations with a frequency above 0.0001, which together covered 99.2% of the repertoires. A TCS score was defined as the ratio between F50 (clonal expansion) and ExV (chaos), using BLOSUM62-based TCRdist between CDR3 peptides within each V-J. Welch's t-statistics and random forest reduced 450 to 600 V-J features to some 14, which were used in a naive Bayes classifier (R e1071). TCRdb's own reprocessing of the public reads used fastp at Q25 and MiXCR and kept productive beta chains. CDR3 protein sequences are deduplicated, and each keeps its most common genes and DNA. TCRdb's processing, not the study's, gives the V and J calls here. The sample contains hundreds of thousands of distinct CDR3 sequences, around 15% of them found a single time. The ten top clones hold roughly 10% of the sample.

A distance of 19 bases separates the germline ends of V and J, which lose 4 bases and 1 base respectively. The germline V gene specifies MGHRA as CDR1 and YSYEKL as CDR2. The CDR3 sequence holds 17 residues, the cysteine and phenylalanine included. Left in the record is the CDR3 DNA by itself, 51 bases read in frame from the first base. This TCR was recovered from a woman aged 18-29 years with Graves' hyperthyroidism. The sequence joins TRBV4-1 to TRBJ1-1; TRBD1 is perhaps the D gene, given 6 matching bases. The sequenced sample was blood. The DNA reads TGCGCCAGCAGCCCCACCTCAAGGGGGGCGAAGAACACTGAAGCTTTCTTT. It translates to CASSPTSRGAKNTEAFF.